One sample yielded the 28 T cell receptor beta chains listed below, sequenced in a study of OX40 agonist ivuxolimab in advanced cancers. Some clones are missing from TCRdb's copy, which holds only in-frame ones; the method was immunoSEQ multiplex PCR. The data show over 90,000 clones, with about 90% seen just once and around 0.16% held by the top ten. Specimen: CD4+ or CD8+ T cells sorted from blood, collected in a trial of the OX40 agonist ivuxolimab. The source is an adult with an advanced solid tumor such as melanoma, head and neck, liver or kidney cancer.

Comments on this clone: Other nucleotide sequences in the sample specify the same CDR3. This chain links TRBV6-1 with TRBJ2-2; 8 bases are shared with TRBD2. This CDR3 is 18 amino acids long. Germline CDR1 and CDR2: MNHNS and SASEGT. The ends lost 2 bases at V and 5 bases at J; junction bases unmatched: 13. This chain's CDR3 is CASSEYYGGTRLTGELFF. In DNA, the CDR3 is TGTGCCAGCAGTGAATACTACGGTGGGACTAGGTTGACCGGGGAGCTGTTTTTT.

This clone was seen only once. The same CDR3 is also encoded by other DNA sequences in this sample. The CDR3 nucleotides are TGTGCCAGCAGCCCGCTGACACCCACCTACGAGCAGTACTTC. It encodes CASSPLTPTYEQYF. J is TRBJ2-7 and V is TRBV14, with D uncertain. CDR1 is SGHDN, CDR2 FVKESK, per germline. Trimming took off 4 bases at V and 2 bases at J, with 12 bases between the two ends. The CDR3 has 14 residues.

This chain uses TRBV2 with TRBJ2-1; 11 bases line up with TRBD2. Germline CDR1 SNHLY, CDR2 FYNNEI. V was pared by 3 bases and J by 5 bases, with 18 bases of the junction left unmatched. The CDR3 runs to 20 residues. The CDR3 bases are TGTGCCAGCAGTGAGTCGCTAGCGGGGGGTATGGGTTCGCCAAACAATGAGCAGTTCTTC. Protein product: CASSESLAGGMGSPNNEQFF.

J is TRBJ1-3 and V is TRBV19; D ambiguous. This CDR3 contains 13 residues. Trimming removed 5 bases from V and 3 bases from J, with 8 bases in between. Germline V gene sequence: CDR1 LNHDA, CDR2 SQIVND (reference sequence). The DNA of the CDR3 is TGTGCCAGTAGTCCGAACAGTGGAAACACCATATATTTT. Translated, it gives CASSPNSGNTIYF.

This rearrangement joins TRBV30 to TRBJ1-5; tentatively, D is TRBD1 (6 bases). The CDR3 length is 13 residues. CDR1 is GTSNPN, CDR2 SVGIG, per germline (reference sequence). V shed 1 base and J shed 4 bases, with 8 bases lying between them. The DNA of the CDR3 is TGTGCCTGGAGTGCAGGGGCTAATCAGCCCCAGCATTTT. It is translated as CAWSAGANQPQHF.

The chain couples TRBV30 to TRBJ1-1; D is ambiguous. The V gene's germline CDR1 is GTSNPN and CDR2 SVGIG (reference sequence). The CDR3 is 13 residues long. Trimming took off 5 bases at V and 2 bases at J, with 12 bases between the two ends. CDR3 DNA: TGTGCCTGGGCTAACCTGCTCAACACTGAAGCTTTCTTT. Encoded protein: CAWANLLNTEAFF.

The chain carries TRBV6-1 and TRBJ2-5; perhaps TRBD2 as D (5 bases). Between the trimmed V and J ends, which lost 1 base and 4 bases, there was a span of 10 bases. CDR1 is MNHNS, CDR2 SASEGT, per germline. The length of the CDR3 is 14 residues. CDR3 in amino acids: CASSEGRAGETQYF. In nucleotides, the CDR3 is TGTGCCAGCAGTGAAGGGCGGGCTGGAGAGACCCAGTACTTC.

This chain joins TRBV5-1 and TRBJ2-7, with D tentatively TRBD2 (6 bases). Per the germline V gene, CDR1 is SGHRS and CDR2 is YFSETQ. Trimming cost V 2 bases and J 7 bases, with 19 bases left between them. There are 15 residues in the CDR3. The CDR3 protein is CASSFSPQTAGEQYF. The CDR3 DNA reads TGCGCCAGCAGCTTTTCACCCCAAACCGCGGGAGAGCAGTACTTC.

The chain uses TRBV5-5 and TRBJ1-1; 7 positions agree with TRBD1. From germline, CDR1 is SGHKS and CDR2 YYEKEE (reference sequence). This CDR3 spans 16 amino acids. V gave up 4 bases and J gave up 2 bases; unmatched junction bases: 11. This CDR3 reads CASSLVNTGVNTEAFF. Here the CDR3 DNA reads TGTGCCAGCAGCCTAGTTAATACAGGGGTTAACACTGAAGCTTTCTTT.

This chain links TRBV28 with TRBJ2-7; D call uncertain. Germline loops: CDR1 MDHEN, CDR2 SYDVKM. V shed 5 bases and J shed 2 bases, with 7 bases lying between them. The CDR3 loop spans 12 amino acids. CDR3 coding DNA: TGTGCCAGCAGTCCGCCTCCCTACGAGCAGTACTTC. Translated, it gives CASSPPPYEQYF.

This clone was observed a single time. This rearrangement joins TRBV7-2 to TRBJ2-7; TRBD2 might be the D (5 bases). This CDR3 spans 15 amino acids. Germline V gene lookup returns CDR1 SGHTA and CDR2 FQGNSA. Trimming removed 7 bases from V and 1 base from J, with 17 bases in between. CDR3 bases: TGTGCCAGCACCCCCCCTGCGAGACTATCCTACGAGCAGTACTTC. Protein sequence: CASTPPARLSYEQYF.

This sequence joins TRBV6-1 and TRBJ2-7; a possible D gene is TRBD1 (5 bases). Germline V CDR1 and CDR2: MNHNS, SASEGT. The CDR3 has 15 residues. V was trimmed by 4 bases and J by 0 bases, leaving 13 bases between them. The CDR3 DNA reads as TGTGCCAGCAGTGTCGACAGTGTTGGCTCCTACGAGCAGTACTTC. Encoded protein: CASSVDSVGSYEQYF.

J is TRBJ1-5 and V is TRBV28; D is uncertain. Deletions cut 5 bases from V and 2 bases from J, with 19 bases between. The germline V gene has CDR1 MDHEN and CDR2 SYDVKM. There are 17 residues in the CDR3. CDR3 sequence (DNA): TGTGCCAGCAGTAAGAGTAGCACCCCCTTTGGCAATCAGCCCCAGCATTTT. This codes for CASSKSSTPFGNQPQHF.

The V call is TRBV21-1, the J call TRBJ1-1. TRBV21-1 is recorded as a pseudogene. This CDR3 comprises 16 residues. The CDR3 DNA sequence: TGTGCCAGCAGCAAAGGACGGTCCTGGGGGAACACTGAAGCTTTCTTT. It encodes CASSKGRSWGNTEAFF.

The chain uses TRBV5-1 and TRBJ1-2, with D unclear. This CDR3 is 14 amino acids long. Germline CDR1 and CDR2: SGHRS and YFSETQ. V was cut by 4 bases and J by 0 bases, with 10 bases left in between. CDR3 nucleotides: TGCGCCAGCAGCCCGGACGGAGCTAACTATGGCTACACCTTC. Its protein product is CASSPDGANYGYTF. Complete variable domain (other parts from reference TRBV5-1 and TRBJ1-2): KAGVTQTPRYLIKTRGQQVTLSCSPISGHRSVSWYQQTPGQGLQFLFEYFSETQRNKGNFPGRFSGRQFSNSRSEMNVSTLELGDSALYLCASSPDGANYGYTFGSGTRLTVV.

The V and J genes are TRBV10-2 and TRBJ2-7; 8 bases map to TRBD1. J was trimmed by 5 bases and V by 8 bases; bases with no gene match: 17. Germline CDR1 and CDR2: WSHSY and SAAADI. The CDR3 runs to 16 residues. CDR3 loop: CASSPLAGQGRDEQYF. Here the CDR3 DNA reads TGCGCCAGCTCACCCCTTGCTGGACAGGGAAGGGACGAGCAGTACTTC.

The V call is TRBV2, the J call TRBJ1-2; TRBD1 aligns across 7 bases. This CDR3 has 13 amino acids. Germline V gene data show CDR1 as SNHLY and CDR2 as FYNNEI. Trimming removed 6 bases from V and 6 bases from J; junction bases left unmatched: 7. This chain's CDR3 is CASRRYRGNGYTF. The DNA of the CDR3 is TGTGCCAGCAGAAGGTACAGGGGCAATGGCTACACCTTC.

This clone was seen a few times. The rearrangement joins TRBV29-1 to TRBJ1-5, with TRBD1 as a possible D gene (5 bases). Trimming removed 7 bases from V and 5 bases from J, with 12 bases in between. This CDR3 has 12 residues. Germline V gene sequence: CDR1 SQVTM, CDR2 ANQGSEA. This CDR3 reads CSEKSGDQPQHF. The CDR3 DNA is TGCAGCGAGAAGTCGGGGGATCAGCCCCAGCATTTT. Using reference TRBV29-1 and TRBJ1-5 for the parts outside the CDR3, the full variable domain is SAVISQKPSRDICQRGTSLTIQCQVDSQVTMMFWYRQQPGQSLTLIATANQGSEATYESGFVIDKFPISRPNLTFSTLTVSNMSPEDSSIYLCSEKSGDQPQHFGDGTRLSIL.

The V gene is TRBV27, the J gene TRBJ1-5; possible D gene TRBD1, 5 bases. Trimming took off 7 bases at V and 0 bases at J, with 25 bases between the two ends. CDR3 length: 19 amino acids. The germline CDR1 and CDR2 sequences are MNHEY and SMNVEV (reference sequence). For the CDR3, the DNA is TGTGCCAGCAACGTTTCCCGGGGACCGGACCCTTGTAGCAATCAGCCCCAGCATTTT. Protein: CASNVSRGPDPCSNQPQHF.

The chain joins TRBV7-2 to TRBJ2-7, with TRBD1 as a possible D gene (6 bases). Germline CDR1 and CDR2: SGHTA and FQGNSA. The CDR3 has 14 residues. Deletions cut 2 bases from V and 2 bases from J, with 10 bases between. CDR3 sequence: CASSLTWTAYEQYF. Written as DNA, the CDR3 is TGTGCCAGCAGCTTAACGTGGACAGCCTACGAGCAGTACTTC.

J is TRBJ2-5 and V is TRBV28, with 9 bases fitting TRBD1. This CDR3 is built from 14 residues. CDR1 is MDHEN and CDR2 is SYDVKM in the germline V gene. V dropped 8 bases and J dropped 5; count of bases not matched to a gene: 9. The DNA for the CDR3 is TGTGCCAGCTCGAGACAGGGGGTAGGGGAGACCCAGTACTTC. It encodes CASSRQGVGETQYF.

For the CDR3, the DNA is TGTGCCAGCAGCTTAGCGATGTCGGTCCCTTACGAGCAGTACTTC. As protein: CASSLAMSVPYEQYF. V is TRBV7-6 and J is TRBJ2-7, with D unresolved. V gave up 0 bases and J gave up 4 bases, with 13 bases separating them. The V gene's germline CDR1 is SGHVS and CDR2 FNYEAQ. The CDR3 extends over 15 amino acids.

The chain carries TRBV6-5 and TRBJ1-2, with TRBD1 matching 10 bases. Germline-derived CDR1 and CDR2 are MNHEY and SVGAGI. The CDR3 is 13 residues long. The V gene end was trimmed by 6 bases and the J gene end by 8 bases; junction bases not matched to a gene: 6. In DNA form, the CDR3 reads TGTGCCAGCAGCCCGGGACAGGGGCTAGGCTACACCTTC. Protein: CASSPGQGLGYTF.

V is TRBV19 and J is TRBJ2-1; 8 nucleotides match TRBD2. V shed 5 bases and J 9 bases; nucleotides not matched to a gene: 9. Germline V gene sequence: CDR1 LNHDA, CDR2 SQIVND (reference sequence). The CDR3 has 14 residues. This CDR3 is CASSRSGSRGEQFF. The CDR3, as DNA: TGTGCCAGTAGTCGGAGCGGGAGTAGGGGTGAGCAGTTCTTC.

This clone was seen a few times. The chain couples TRBV7-9 to TRBJ1-2; possibly TRBD1 for D (5 bases). V was clipped by 10 bases and J by 3 bases, with 18 bases between them. In germline, CDR1 is SEHNR, CDR2 FQNEAQ (reference sequence). This CDR3 has 14 amino acids. Written as DNA, the CDR3 is TGTGCCATCCCTGGTAGGGGCCTCTACTATGGCTACACCTTC. Translated, it gives CAIPGRGLYYGYTF.

This chain joins TRBV2 and TRBJ1-4, with D possibly TRBD1 on 6 matching bases. The V end lost 8 bases, the J end lost 0 bases, and 10 bases lay between the germline ends. The CDR3 has 14 amino acids. Germline lookup yields CDR1 SNHLY and CDR2 FYNNEI. The CDR3 region is CASGGGATNEKLFF. CDR3 coding DNA: TGTGCCAGCGGGGGCGGGGCAACTAATGAAAAACTGTTTTTT.

This chain links TRBV15 with TRBJ2-4; 8 nucleotides match TRBD1. Looked up from germline, CDR1 is LNHNV and CDR2 is YYDKDF (reference sequence). V was pared by 1 base and J by 1 base, with 9 bases of the junction left unmatched. This CDR3 has 18 residues. The CDR3 DNA reads TGTGCCACCAGCAGAGGAGGGACCCGGACAGGGGCCAAAAACATTCAGTACTTC. It encodes CATSRGGTRTGAKNIQYF.

V gene TRBV11-3 combines with J gene TRBJ2-1; TRBD1 aligns across 7 bases. The CDR3 extends over 15 amino acids. The ends lost 4 bases at V and 8 bases at J; junction bases unmatched: 11. From germline, CDR1 is SGHNT and CDR2 YENEEA. CDR3 residues: CASSSGQTAFYEQFF. The CDR3 DNA reads as TGTGCCAGCAGCTCGGGACAGACCGCTTTCTATGAGCAGTTCTTC.